The clone carrying this T cell receptor (beta chain) turned up a few times. Its matching antigen is unknown. The record originates from a study of spatial heterogeneity in lung cancer. Study details: When follow-up PBMC samples existed, they were sequenced (at a median of roughly 2 years after resection). Detection consistently yielded more beta chains than alpha chains. Study-level results: Ubiquitous expanded tumor TCRs were seen in blood more at resection than at follow-up.

The germline V gene has CDR1 SGHRS and CDR2 YFSETQ. The CDR3 sequence is 13 residues long. V was trimmed by 1 base and J by 0 bases, leaving 3 bases between them. Time point noted: blood at routine non-recurrence follow-up after resection. Tumor, nontumor lung or frozen PBMC supplied whole RNA that was sequenced unsorted. TCR cDNA molecules were tagged individually, and each one carried a unique molecular identifier. A single record per CDR3 protein comes from TCRdb applying MiXCR to the 5' RACE reads. The sample contains tens of thousands of distinct CDR3 sequences, 6.5% to 7.5% of which appear only once.

This TCR was recovered from a female donor with early-stage non-small cell lung cancer. V is TRBV5-1 and J is TRBJ2-3; D remains ambiguous. This specimen was PBMCs, taken at follow-up. As DNA, the CDR3 is TGCGCCAGCAGCTTGTCTAGCACAGATACGCAGTATTTT. Translation: CASSLSSTDTQYF.